Listed here are 7 T cell receptor beta chains from one sample, sequenced in a study of shared clonotypes between healthy human individuals. As defined, naive CD8 cells were CD45RO-negative and positively selected for CCR7, with terminally differentiated effector memory CD45RA+ cells excluded. The protocol was immunoSEQ multiplex PCR, while the TCRdb copy is restricted to in-frame clones and leaves out a portion. The sample contains around 610,000 clones, roughly 96% of which appear only once. Specimen: naive CD8+ T cells sorted from blood. The receptors originated from a woman in her 30s in good health.

The chain couples TRBV27 to TRBJ2-6; 7 bases map to TRBD1. The CDR3 loop spans 18 amino acids. CDR1 and CDR2 (germline): MNHEY, SMNVEV (reference sequence). Trimming took 5 bases from V and 1 from J; bases not matched to a gene: 11. The CDR3 protein is CASSPPDRDVSGANVLTF. As DNA, the CDR3 is TGTGCCAGCAGTCCCCCCGACAGGGACGTTTCTGGGGCCAACGTCCTGACTTTC. The entire variable domain, with the rest obtained from reference TRBV27 and TRBJ2-6, is as follows: EAQVTQNPRYLITVTGKKLTVTCSQNMNHEYMSWYRQDPGLGLRQIYYSMNVEVTDKGDVPEGYKVSRKEKRNFPLILESPSPNQTSLYFCASSPPDRDVSGANVLTFGAGSRLTVL.

This chain uses TRBV6-5 with TRBJ2-2, with D hard to call. There are 15 residues in the CDR3. V lost 5 bases and J lost 7, with 17 bases in between. From germline, CDR1 is MNHEY and CDR2 SVGAGI. CDR3 in DNA: TGTGCCAGCAGTCCGCTGGGCCCCGATGGCGGGGAGCTGTTTTTT. Translating it yields CASSPLGPDGGELFF.

This chain links TRBV6-5 with TRBJ2-7; D call uncertain. Deletions cut 2 bases from V and 6 bases from J, with 5 bases between. In germline, CDR1 is MNHEY, CDR2 SVGAGI. The CDR3 covers 11 residues. The CDR3 loop reads CASSYPPEQYF. Here the CDR3 DNA reads TGTGCCAGCAGTTACCCCCCCGAGCAGTACTTC.

The V call is TRBV18, the J call TRBJ2-1; possible D gene TRBD2, 6 bases. Germline lookup yields CDR1 KGHSH and CDR2 LQKENI. The ends were cut back, 4 bases at V and 3 bases at J, with 13 bases in the middle. CDR3 length: 15 amino acids. The CDR3 spells CASSLSGRYYNEQFF. CDR3 sequence (DNA): TGTGCCAGCTCACTTTCCGGGAGATACTACAATGAGCAGTTCTTC.

This chain connects TRBV5-5 to TRBJ2-7; TRBD2 matches 9 bases. Germline CDR1 SGHKS, CDR2 YYEKEE (reference sequence). The ends lost 4 bases at V and 9 bases at J; junction bases unmatched: 17. The CDR3 loop spans 16 amino acids. CDR3 sequence (DNA): TGTGCCAGCAGCCCCGTGACTAGCGGCCTTCCCACGGGGCAGTACTTC. Translating it yields CASSPVTSGLPTGQYF.

The chain joins TRBV10-3 to TRBJ2-7, with 8 bases fitting TRBD1. Trimming took 3 bases from V and 2 from J; bases not matched to a gene: 6. Germline V CDR1 and CDR2: ENHRY, SYGVKD. CDR3 length: 15 amino acids. The DNA for the CDR3 is TGTGCCATCAGTGATTTATGGACAGGGACCTACGAGCAGTACTTC. Translating gives CAISDLWTGTYEQYF.

The chain links TRBV11-3 to TRBJ2-2, with 7 positions matching TRBD2. Germline V gene sequence: CDR1 SGHNT, CDR2 YENEEA. This CDR3 spans 14 amino acids. V lost 4 bases and J lost 5; bases outside the gene matches: 4. The CDR3 DNA sequence: TGTGCCAGCAGCTCACTTAGCGGGACCGGGGAGCTGTTTTTT. This sequence encodes CASSSLSGTGELFF.